This TCR beta chain stems from a study of T-cell memory formation after mild COVID-19. This clonotype was counted only a few times. One entry per CDR3 protein, called by TCRdb with MiXCR from the 5' RACE reads. The table shows roughly 68,000 distinct CDR3 sequences, with 16% occurring only once. The sequenced sample was PBMCs or a T cell subset sorted from them (not recorded which). The TCR originated in an adult woman who had mild COVID-19 (a few samples of this study predate the infection). Cell type and time point are not known.

Here the CDR3 reads CASSLQENYGYTF. CDR3 coding DNA: TGTGCCAGCAGCTTACAGGAGAACTATGGCTACACCTTC. The chain links TRBV7-9 to TRBJ1-2; D is unclear. In germline, CDR1 is SEHNR, CDR2 FQNEAQ (reference sequence). The CDR3 is 13 residues long. Trimming left V 2 bases short and J 2 bases short, with 6 bases between.